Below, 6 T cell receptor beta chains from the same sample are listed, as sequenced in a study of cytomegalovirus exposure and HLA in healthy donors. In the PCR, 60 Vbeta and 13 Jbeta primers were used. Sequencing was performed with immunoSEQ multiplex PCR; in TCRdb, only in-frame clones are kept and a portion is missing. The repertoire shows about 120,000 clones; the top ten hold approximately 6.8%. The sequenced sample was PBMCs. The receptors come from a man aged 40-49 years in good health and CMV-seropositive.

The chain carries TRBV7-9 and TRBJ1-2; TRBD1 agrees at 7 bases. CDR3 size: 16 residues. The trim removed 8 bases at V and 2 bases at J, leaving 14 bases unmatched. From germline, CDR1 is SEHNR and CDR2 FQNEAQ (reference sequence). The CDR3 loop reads CASVTGTDLRNYGYTF. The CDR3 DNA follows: TGTGCCAGCGTGACCGGGACAGACTTAAGAAACTATGGCTACACCTTC.

CDR3 amino acids: CASRGLAGASNEQFF. CDR3 coding DNA: TGTGCCAGCAGGGGCCTAGCGGGAGCAAGCAATGAGCAGTTCTTC. The chain recombines TRBV5-4 with TRBJ2-1; 10 bases fit TRBD2. CDR1 SGHNT and CDR2 YYREEE come from the germline V gene (reference sequence). V was clipped by 5 bases and J by 6 bases; unmatched bases: 8. The CDR3 sequence is 15 residues long.

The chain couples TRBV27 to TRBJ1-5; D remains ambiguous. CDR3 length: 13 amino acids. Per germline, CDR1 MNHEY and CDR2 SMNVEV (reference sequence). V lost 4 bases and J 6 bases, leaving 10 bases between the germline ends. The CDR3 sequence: CASSYRGGQPQHF. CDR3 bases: TGTGCCAGCAGTTATAGAGGTGGTCAGCCCCAGCATTTT.

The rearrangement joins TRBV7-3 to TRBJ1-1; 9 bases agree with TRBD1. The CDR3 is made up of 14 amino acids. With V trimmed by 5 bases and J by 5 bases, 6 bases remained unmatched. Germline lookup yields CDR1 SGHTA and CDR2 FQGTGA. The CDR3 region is CASSGDRERTEAFF. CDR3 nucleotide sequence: TGTGCCAGCAGCGGGGACAGGGAACGAACTGAAGCTTTCTTT.

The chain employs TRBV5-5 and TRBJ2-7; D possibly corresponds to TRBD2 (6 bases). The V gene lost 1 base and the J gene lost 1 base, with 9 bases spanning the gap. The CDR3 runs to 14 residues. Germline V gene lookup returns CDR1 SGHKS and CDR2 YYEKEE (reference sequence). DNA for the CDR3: TGTGCCAGCAGCTTGATAGCGGCGTCCTACGAGCAGTACTTC. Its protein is CASSLIAASYEQYF.

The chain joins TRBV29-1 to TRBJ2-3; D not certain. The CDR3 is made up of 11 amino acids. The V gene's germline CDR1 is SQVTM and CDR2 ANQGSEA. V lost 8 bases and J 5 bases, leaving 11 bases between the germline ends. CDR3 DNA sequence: TGCAGCACCCGACACTTAGATACGCAGTATTTT. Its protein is CSTRHLDTQYF.